This is a list of T cell receptor beta chains from one sample in a study of blood T cell repertoires in COVID-19. Generated by immunoSEQ multiplex PCR, the TCRdb table keeps only in-frame clones and is missing some. The sample gives 130,000 or so clones, around 80% of which show up once; 2.4% is in the top ten. Sequences were obtained from PBMCs or T cells enriched from blood (not recorded which). These receptors were obtained from a man aged 40-55 years with acute COVID-19. Both conserved end residues are part of each CDR3.

len | j_gene | v_gene | CDR3aa
13 | TRBJ1-5 | TRBV2 | CASRGPGGQPQHF
16 | TRBJ2-1 | TRBV5-1 | CASSLEASGPYNEQFF
15 | TRBJ2-7 | TRBV4-1 | CASSHSRGRAYEQYF
13 | TRBJ1-1 | TRBV30 | CAWSAQKNTEAFF
13 | TRBJ2-7 | TRBV5-6 | CATSGGEPYEQYF
15 | TRBJ1-6 | TRBV5-1 | CASSSLGGGDSPLHF
13 | TRBJ2-1 | TRBV7-8 | CASSPASYNEQFF
15 | TRBJ2-7 | TRBV7-2 | CASSLDQVTSYEQYF
14 | TRBJ2-7 | TRBV2 | CASRTGTSGYEQYF
15 | TRBJ2-1 | TRBV6-4 | CASSDGGGGTDEQFF
15 | TRBJ1-4 | TRBV5-8 | CASSLGLATNEKLFF
14 | TRBJ2-2 | TRBV6-5 | CASRGGPGAGELFF
15 | TRBJ1-4 | TRBV5-1 | CASSSGTLSNEKLFF
13 | TRBJ1-1 | TRBV30 | CAWSGFAGGEAFF
11 | TRBJ2-1 | TRBV6-5 | CASSQYNEQFF
13 | TRBJ1-1 | TRBV14 | CASSQFGAAEAFF
13 | TRBJ2-7 | TRBV9 | CASSAGQAHEQYF
15 | TRBJ1-1 | TRBV25-1 | CASSDRGAMNTEAFF
15 | TRBJ2-3 | TRBV5-4 | CASSFGTSERETQYF
15 | TRBJ2-7 | TRBV19 | CASSIRLPHCHEQYF
14 | TRBJ2-1 | TRBV7-9 | CASSSTQGWSGQFF
17 | TRBJ2-5 | TRBV6-1 | CASSARQGNLGQETQYF
15 | TRBJ2-1 | TRBV19 | CASSGLAHSYNEQFF
14 | TRBJ1-1 | TRBV6-2/TRBV6-3 | CASSRDRGYTEAFF
14 | TRBJ1-3 | TRBV9 | CASSETGSGNTIYF
12 | TRBJ2-7 | TRBV11-3 | CASSLGGGRQYF
16 | TRBJ2-1 | TRBV2 | CASSRGGVSSYNEQFF
10 | TRBJ1-1 | TRBV20-1 | CSARDNEAFF
14 | TRBJ1-4 | TRBV7-2 | CASSQGQGVEKLFF
13 | TRBJ2-2 | TRBV5-1 | CASSLTVKLELFF
15 | TRBJ1-5 | TRBV7-2 | CASSFSSTSNQPQHF
14 | TRBJ2-4 | TRBV30 | CAWSVLGAKNIQYF